The 5 T cell receptor beta chains presented below share a single source sample, sequenced in a study of T cells in Graves' hyperthyroidism and ophthalmopathy. The TCR beta CDR3 regions underwent amplification using RNA transcripts as the source. With the HTBI primer set, the TCR CDR3 went through a first round of RT-PCR. Via MiXCR, TCRdb re-called the multiplex PCR reads, giving one row per CDR3 protein. The sample yields around 700,000 distinct CDR3 sequences, approximately 19% seen once. What was sequenced was blood. The receptors stem from a woman aged 45-60 years with Graves' hyperthyroidism that later progressed to Graves' ophthalmopathy.

This rearrangement joins TRBV13 to TRBJ1-3; 8 bases line up with TRBD1. Unmatched junction bases numbered 16, after V lost 11 bases and J lost 4 bases. The CDR3 sequence is 16 residues long. Germline values: CDR1 PRHDT, CDR2 FYEKMQ (reference sequence). The CDR3 bases are TGTGCCTCCCGGACAGGGTCTTCCTTAGAAGGAAACACCATATATTTT. Residues: CASRTGSSLEGNTIYF. Supplemented by reference TRBV13 and TRBJ1-3, the full variable domain reads AAGVIQSPRHLIKEKRETATLKCYPIPRHDTVYWYQQGPGQDPQFLISFYEKMQSDKGSIPDRFSAQQFSDYHSELNMSSLELGDSALYFCASRTGSSLEGNTIYFGEGSWLTVV.

This clonotype showed up just a few times. The chain employs TRBV5-1 and TRBJ2-7; no clear D. This CDR3 contains 14 residues. Germline values: CDR1 SGHRS, CDR2 YFSETQ. V was shortened by 4 bases and J by 4 bases, with 15 bases between the two germline ends. CDR3 nucleotide sequence: TGCGCCAGCAGCCCGGAGTTTTCGGCGTACGAGCAGTACTTC. Encoded protein: CASSPEFSAYEQYF.

This clonotype occurred many times. The chain links TRBV11-2 to TRBJ2-2; 11 nucleotides align to TRBD2. The CDR3 contains 18 residues. Per the germline V gene, CDR1 is SGHAT and CDR2 is FQNNGV. The J segment lost 7 bases and the V segment lost 4 bases, leaving 14 bases of the junction unmatched. For the CDR3, the DNA is TGTGCCAGCAGCTGGGAGGGGACTAGCGGCGCTCCGGGCGGGGAGCTGTTTTTT. This translates into CASSWEGTSGAPGGELFF.

In its sample, this clonotype was seen a few times. The V and J genes are TRBV4-1 and TRBJ1-2, with D tentatively TRBD1 (5 bases). The germline V gene encodes CDR1 MGHRA and CDR2 YSYEKL. CDR3 length equals 17 residues. The V end lost 0 bases, the J end lost 5 bases, and 19 bases lay between the germline ends. CDR3 sequence reads: CASSQDGEVGTGYGYTF. For the CDR3, the DNA is TGCGCCAGCAGCCAAGATGGAGAAGTGGGGACGGGATATGGCTACACCTTC.

In its sample, this clonotype was seen many times. The chain couples TRBV5-1 to TRBJ1-1; D perhaps matches TRBD1 (6 bases). Trimming shortened V by 5 bases and J by 6 bases, and 17 bases separated the two germline ends. The CDR3 loop spans 14 amino acids. Germline lookup yields CDR1 SGHRS and CDR2 YFSETQ. CDR3 sequence (DNA): TGCGCCAGCAGGGCTCTAGGGGGAAGGTCTGAAGCTTTCTTT. Amino acid sequence: CASRALGGRSEAFF. The variable domain in full, with the rest retrieved from reference TRBV5-1 and TRBJ1-1, is KAGVTQTPRYLIKTRGQQVTLSCSPISGHRSVSWYQQTPGQGLQFLFEYFSETQRNKGNFPGRFSGRQFSNSRSEMNVSTLELGDSALYLCASRALGGRSEAFFGQGTRLTVV.